A selection of T cell receptor beta chains follows, all from one sample in a study of blood T cell repertoires in COVID-19. Data came from immunoSEQ multiplex PCR; TCRdb stores just in-frame clones and leaves some out. The profile shows 100,000 to 150,000 clones, approximately 90% of them singletons. Sample: peripheral blood. The receptors stem from a human donor in a cohort sampled during active COVID-19. CDR3s include the opening cysteine and the closing phenylalanine or tryptophan. A D gene is named only where the DNA matches it firmly. Size values are once, few and many counts, or a class for expanded clones, and some rows have none.

>TRBV7-9|.|TRBJ2-1|TRBD1
CASSYIQGARNEQFF
TGTGCCAGCAGCTATATACAGGGGGCGAGGAATGAGCAGTTCTTC
>TRBV3-1/TRBV3-2|once|TRBJ2-2|TRBD2
CASSQVWSGGANTGELFF
TGTGCCAGCAGCCAAGTTTGGAGCGGGGGGGCGAACACCGGGGAGCTGTTTTTT
>TRBV28|.|TRBJ2-7|.
CASNEGNEYEQYF
TGTGCCAGCAACGAGGGAAATGAATACGAGCAGTACTTC
>TRBV24-1|.|TRBJ2-1|.
CATSEPFRDEQFF
TGTGCCACCAGTGAGCCTTTCAGGGATGAGCAGTTCTTC
>TRBV5-1|once|TRBJ2-1|TRBD1
CASRQGQGYNEQFF
TGCGCCAGCAGACAGGGACAGGGATACAATGAGCAGTTCTTC
>TRBV7-9|.|TRBJ1-1|.
CASSPGDRTEAFF
TGTGCCAGCAGCCCGGGGGACCGGACTGAAGCTTTCTTT
>TRBV3-1/TRBV3-2|.|TRBJ1-2|TRBD1
CASSQDDRVYGYTF
TGTGCCAGCAGCCAGGATGACAGGGTGTACGGCTACACCTTC
>TRBV19|.|TRBJ1-3|.
CASSIQGGIGNTIYF
TGTGCCAGTAGTATACAGGGCGGGATAGGAAACACCATATATTTT
>TRBV7-9|.|TRBJ2-1|TRBD2
CASSASGGFSYNEQFF
TGTGCCAGCAGCGCCAGCGGGGGGTTCTCCTACAATGAGCAGTTCTTC
>TRBV29-1|.|TRBJ2-2|TRBD1
CSADRGAGELFF
TGCAGCGCCGACAGGGGGGCCGGGGAGCTGTTTTTT
>TRBV19|.|TRBJ2-1|.
CASSSPIGDEQFF
TGTGCCAGTAGTTCACCCATCGGGGATGAGCAGTTCTTC
>TRBV19|.|TRBJ2-5|.
CASSIAPGKETQYF
TGTGCCAGTAGTATAGCCCCAGGGAAAGAGACCCAGTACTTC
>TRBV27|once|TRBJ1-4|.
CASSLTAGRLNEKLFF
TGTGCCAGCAGCCTCACGGCGGGGAGACTTAATGAAAAACTGTTTTTT
>TRBV30|.|TRBJ1-5|.
CAWSQQGRGPQHF
TGTGCCTGGAGTCAACAGGGACGGGGACCCCAGCATTTT
>TRBV6-4|.|TRBJ2-7|TRBD1
CASKLRWTGGYEQYF
TGTGCCAGCAAGTTAAGGTGGACAGGAGGCTACGAGCAGTACTTC
>TRBV28|.|TRBJ2-3|TRBD1
CASSSYPIDRVAQYF
TGTGCCAGCAGTTCCTACCCCATCGACAGGGTGGCGCAGTATTTT
>TRBV25-1|.|TRBJ1-2|.
CATRSWGRESNYGYTF
TGTGCCACCAGGAGCTGGGGGCGAGAGTCTAACTATGGCTACACCTTC
>TRBV13|.|TRBJ2-2|.
CASSLGGGTPNTGELFF
TGTGCCAGCAGCTTAGGCGGCGGGACTCCGAACACCGGGGAGCTGTTTTTT
>TRBV18|once|TRBJ2-4|TRBD2
CASSPSGRTAKNIQYF
TGTGCCAGCTCACCTAGCGGGAGGACAGCCAAAAACATTCAGTACTTC
>TRBV19|.|TRBJ1-3|TRBD1
CASSTWQGVGSGNTIYF
TGTGCCAGTAGTACCTGGCAGGGGGTAGGCTCTGGAAACACCATATATTTT
>TRBV12-3/TRBV12-4|.|TRBJ1-2|TRBD1
CASSRDRGNGYTF
TGTGCCAGCAGTCGGGACAGGGGTAATGGCTACACCTTC
>TRBV6-5|.|TRBJ1-5|.
CASRGSGNQPQHF
TGTGCCAGTAGGGGGTCAGGCAATCAGCCCCAGCATTTT
>TRBV5-1|.|TRBJ2-2|TRBD1
CASLPGTGGAITGELFF
TGCGCCAGTTTACCCGGGACAGGGGGCGCGATCACCGGGGAGCTGTTTTTT
>TRBV6-5|once|TRBJ2-7|TRBD1
CASSPDPTGSGEQYF
TGTGCCAGCAGCCCCGATCCGACAGGGTCGGGGGAGCAGTACTTC
>TRBV5-1|.|TRBJ2-3|TRBD2
CASSLAGGSFTDTQYF
TGCGCCAGCAGCTTGGCGGGGGGTAGTTTTACGGATACGCAGTATTTT
>TRBV5-6|.|TRBJ2-7|TRBD2
CASSEGRSAGVLSYEQYF
TGTGCCAGCAGCGAAGGCCGGTCGGCGGGGGTCCTCTCCTACGAGCAGTACTTC
>TRBV29-1|.|TRBJ2-5|.
CSIREEETQYF
TGCAGCATCCGAGAGGAGGAGACCCAGTACTTC
>TRBV6-6|.|TRBJ2-1|TRBD2
CASSYQRGLYNEQFF
TGTGCCAGCAGTTACCAGCGGGGGCTATACAATGAGCAGTTCTTC
>TRBV29-1|few|TRBJ2-7|TRBD2
CSVGGLAGNEQYF
TGCAGCGTTGGAGGGCTAGCGGGAAACGAGCAGTACTTC
>TRBV5-4|.|TRBJ1-2|.
CASSLPPGYYGYTF
TGTGCCAGCAGCTTGCCCCCGGGGTACTATGGCTACACCTTC
>TRBV4-1|.|TRBJ2-1|TRBD1
CASSHWTGGNEQFF
TGCGCCAGCAGCCACTGGACAGGGGGCAATGAGCAGTTCTTC
>TRBV6-6|.|TRBJ1-1|.
CASSYDSMNTEAFF
TGTGCCAGCAGTTACGACAGCATGAACACTGAAGCTTTCTTT
>TRBV4-2|.|TRBJ2-5|TRBD2
CASSQDSVKTGGTQYF
TGTGCCAGCAGCCAAGACTCGGTCAAAACGGGGGGGACCCAGTACTTC
>TRBV19|few|TRBJ1-1|.
CASKNGGMNTEAFF
TGTGCCAGTAAAAATGGAGGGATGAACACTGAAGCTTTCTTT
>TRBV15|.|TRBJ2-1|.
CATSRDLVSSYNEQFF
TGTGCCACCAGCAGAGATCTTGTGAGCTCCTACAATGAGCAGTTCTTC
>TRBV12-3/TRBV12-4|.|TRBJ2-1|.
CASSFGVYNEQFF
TGTGCCAGCAGTTTCGGTGTATACAATGAGCAGTTCTTC
>TRBV5-1|.|TRBJ2-7|.
CASSVGSTYEQYF
TGCGCCAGCAGCGTCGGGTCCACCTACGAGCAGTACTTC
>TRBV7-9|.|TRBJ1-1|TRBD1
CASSRQGMNTEAFF
TGTGCCAGCAGTCGACAGGGGATGAACACTGAAGCTTTCTTT
>TRBV13|.|TRBJ1-4|.
CASSLGPRAANEKLFF
TGTGCCAGCAGCTTAGGTCCCAGAGCGGCTAATGAAAAACTGTTTTTT
>TRBV5-1|.|TRBJ2-7|TRBD2
CASSLVAGRQPYEQYF
TGCGCCAGCAGCTTGGTAGCGGGCAGACAACCCTACGAGCAGTACTTC
>TRBV9|.|TRBJ2-1|.
CASSVAGLPYNEQFF
TGTGCCAGCAGCGTCGCGGGACTTCCTTACAATGAGCAGTTCTTC
>TRBV11-2|few|TRBJ2-2|.
CASSFSPGNTGELFF
TGTGCCAGCAGCTTCTCCCCGGGAAACACCGGGGAGCTGTTTTTT
>TRBV10-3|once|TRBJ2-3|.
CAIRGPEFTDTQYF
TGTGCCATCAGGGGCCCTGAATTCACAGATACGCAGTATTTT
>TRBV5-4|once|TRBJ2-5|.
CASSSGQVSGRETQYF
TGTGCCAGCAGCTCCGGACAGGTCTCGGGGAGGGAGACCCAGTACTTC
>TRBV13|.|TRBJ2-7|.
CASSLGGDEQYF
TGTGCCAGCAGCTTAGGAGGGGACGAGCAGTACTTC
>TRBV5-8|once|TRBJ1-4|.
CASSLQGANEKLFF
TGTGCCAGCAGCTTACAGGGAGCTAATGAAAAACTGTTTTTT
>TRBV25-1|.|TRBJ2-7|TRBD2
CASQTSGIEEPYEQYF
TGTGCCAGCCAGACTAGCGGGATCGAGGAACCCTACGAGCAGTACTTC
>TRBV12-3/TRBV12-4|once|TRBJ1-5|.
CASSYGNYQPQHF
TGTGCCAGCAGTTACGGGAACTATCAGCCCCAGCATTTT
>TRBV12-3/TRBV12-4|.|TRBJ1-1|.
CASSLIGGEAFF
TGTGCCAGCAGTTTGATCGGGGGAGAAGCTTTCTTT